Sequencing of this T cell receptor beta chain was carried out in a study of blood T cell repertoires in COVID-19. Profiled with immunoSEQ multiplex PCR; TCRdb holds only in-frame clones, not every one. Counted here are about 430,000 clones, around nine tenths occurring once; the ten biggest clones make up around 1.5%. The sample comprised PBMCs or T cells enriched from blood (not recorded which). This TCR was recovered from a woman aged 18-29 years who had been exposed to COVID-19.

CDR3 DNA: TGTGCCAGCAGCTGGTGGGACAGGGGTGGTGAAGCTTTCTTT. Translated, it gives CASSWWDRGGEAFF. This sequence joins TRBV11-2 and TRBJ1-1; 10 positions match TRBD1. V gave up 4 bases and J gave up 7 bases; unmatched junction bases: 6. The CDR3 loop spans 14 amino acids. Germline CDR1 SGHAT, CDR2 FQNNGV.